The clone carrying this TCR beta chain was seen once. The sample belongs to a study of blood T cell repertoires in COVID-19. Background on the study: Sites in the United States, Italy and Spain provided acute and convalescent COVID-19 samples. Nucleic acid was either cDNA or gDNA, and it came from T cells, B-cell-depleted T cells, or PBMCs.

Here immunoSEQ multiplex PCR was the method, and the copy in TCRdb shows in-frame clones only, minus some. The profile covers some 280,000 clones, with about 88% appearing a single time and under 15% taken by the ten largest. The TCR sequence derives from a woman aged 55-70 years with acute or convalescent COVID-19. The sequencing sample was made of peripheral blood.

DNA for the CDR3: TGTGCCAGCAGCCAGGGACTCTTCCGGAGGGAGCAGTACTTC. Its translation: CASSQGLFRREQYF. The chain carries TRBV4-2 and TRBJ2-7; TRBD2 might be the D (6 bases). The germline V gene has CDR1 LGHNA and CDR2 YNFKEQ. Trimming took off 3 bases at V and 7 bases at J, with 16 bases between the two ends. The length of the CDR3 is 14 residues.